Included here is one T cell receptor beta chain sequence, with context. Antigen: not known. This may be a read error: a much more frequent sequence differs by one nucleotide. Trimming took off 6 bases at V and 6 bases at J, with 14 bases between the two ends. CDR3 length: 13 amino acids. CDR1 and CDR2 from the germline V gene are MNHEY and SMNVEV (reference sequence). In the library, individual cDNA molecules carried attached unique molecular identifiers. Via MiXCR, TCRdb re-called the 5' RACE reads, giving one row per CDR3 protein. Seen here are about 30,000 distinct CDR3 sequences, around 6% observed once, and the top ten hold approximately 24%. This sample was taken from a study of early T cells in non-severe SARS-CoV-2 infection. On the study more broadly: Sequencing was performed on bulk RNA from unsorted whole blood, leaving chains unpaired.

Study-level results: There was a bias toward anti-spike CD8 responses in VDJdb matching, which missed private and CD4 specificities.

Sequenced: whole blood. The clonotype was recovered from an adult who was a healthcare worker with PCR-confirmed SARS-CoV-2 infection or an uninfected control (not recorded which). The rearrangement uses TRBV27 and TRBJ1-2; a possible D gene is TRBD1 (6 bases). CDR3 protein: CASRQGSDNGYTF. The CDR3, as DNA: TGTGCCAGCAGGCAGGGGAGCGACAATGGCTACACCTTC.